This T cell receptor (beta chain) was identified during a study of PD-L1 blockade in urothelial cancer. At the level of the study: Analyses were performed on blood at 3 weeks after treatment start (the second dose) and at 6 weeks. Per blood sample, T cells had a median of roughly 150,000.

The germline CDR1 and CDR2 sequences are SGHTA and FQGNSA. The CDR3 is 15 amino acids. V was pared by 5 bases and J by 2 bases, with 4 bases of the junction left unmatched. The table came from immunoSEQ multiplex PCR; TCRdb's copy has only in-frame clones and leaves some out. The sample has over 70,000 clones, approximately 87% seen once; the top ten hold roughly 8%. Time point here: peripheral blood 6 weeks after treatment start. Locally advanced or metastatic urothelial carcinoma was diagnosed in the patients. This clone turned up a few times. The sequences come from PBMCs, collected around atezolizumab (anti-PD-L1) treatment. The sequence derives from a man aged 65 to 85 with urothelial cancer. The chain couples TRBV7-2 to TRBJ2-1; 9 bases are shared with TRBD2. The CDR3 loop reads CASSRRGGTYNEQFF. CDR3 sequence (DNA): TGTGCCAGCAGCCGGCGGGGGGGAACCTACAATGAGCAGTTCTTC.